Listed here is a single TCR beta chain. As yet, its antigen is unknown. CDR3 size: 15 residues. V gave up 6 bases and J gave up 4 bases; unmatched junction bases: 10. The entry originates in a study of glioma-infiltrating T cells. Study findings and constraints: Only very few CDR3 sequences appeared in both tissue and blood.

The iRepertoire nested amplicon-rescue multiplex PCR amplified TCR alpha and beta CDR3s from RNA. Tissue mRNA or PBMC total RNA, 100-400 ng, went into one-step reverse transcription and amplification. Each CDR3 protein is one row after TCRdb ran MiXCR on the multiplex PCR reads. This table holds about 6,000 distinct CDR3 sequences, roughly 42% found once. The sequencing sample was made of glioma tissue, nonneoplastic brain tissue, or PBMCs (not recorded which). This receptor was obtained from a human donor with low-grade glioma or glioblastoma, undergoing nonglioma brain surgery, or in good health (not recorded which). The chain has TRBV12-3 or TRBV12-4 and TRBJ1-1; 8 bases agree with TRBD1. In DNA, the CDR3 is TGTGCCAGCAGAACCCGGACAGGGCTTCGCACTGAAGCTTTCTTT. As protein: CASRTRTGLRTEAFF.